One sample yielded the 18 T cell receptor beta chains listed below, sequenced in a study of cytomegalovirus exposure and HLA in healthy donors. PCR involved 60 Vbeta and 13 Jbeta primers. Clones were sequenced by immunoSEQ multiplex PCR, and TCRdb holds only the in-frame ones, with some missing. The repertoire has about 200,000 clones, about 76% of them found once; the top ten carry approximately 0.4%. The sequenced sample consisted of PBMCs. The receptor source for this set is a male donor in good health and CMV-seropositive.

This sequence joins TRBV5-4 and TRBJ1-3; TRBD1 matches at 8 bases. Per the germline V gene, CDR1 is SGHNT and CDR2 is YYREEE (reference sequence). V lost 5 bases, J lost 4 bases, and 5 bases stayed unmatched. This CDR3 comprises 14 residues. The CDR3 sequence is CASREDRAGNTIYF. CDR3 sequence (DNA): TGTGCCAGCAGGGAGGACAGGGCGGGAAACACCATATATTTT.

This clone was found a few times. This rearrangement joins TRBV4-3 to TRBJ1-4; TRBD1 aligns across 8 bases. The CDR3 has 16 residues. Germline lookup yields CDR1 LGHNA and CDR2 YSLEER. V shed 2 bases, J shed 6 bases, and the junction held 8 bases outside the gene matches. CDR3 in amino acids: CASSQNRGQGYEKLFF. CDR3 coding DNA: TGCGCCAGCAGCCAAAATCGAGGACAGGGTTATGAAAAACTGTTTTTT.

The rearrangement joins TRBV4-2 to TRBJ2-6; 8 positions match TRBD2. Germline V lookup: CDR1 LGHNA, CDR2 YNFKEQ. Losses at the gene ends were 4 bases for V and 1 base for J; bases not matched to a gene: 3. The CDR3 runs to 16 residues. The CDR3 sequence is CASSPGLASGANVLTF. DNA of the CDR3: TGTGCCAGCAGCCCAGGACTAGCTTCTGGGGCCAACGTCCTGACTTTC.

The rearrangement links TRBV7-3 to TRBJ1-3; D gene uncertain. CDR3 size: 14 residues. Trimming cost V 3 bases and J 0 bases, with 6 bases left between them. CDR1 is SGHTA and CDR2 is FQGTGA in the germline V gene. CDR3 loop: CASSFGSSGNTIYF. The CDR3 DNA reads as TGTGCCAGCAGCTTCGGGAGCTCTGGAAACACCATATATTTT.

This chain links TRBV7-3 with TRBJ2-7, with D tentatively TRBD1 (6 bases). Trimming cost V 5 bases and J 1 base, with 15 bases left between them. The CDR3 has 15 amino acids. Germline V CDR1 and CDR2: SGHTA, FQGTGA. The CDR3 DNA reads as TGTGCCAGCAGCCCCCGTGGGACACCGTCCTACGAGCAGTACTTC. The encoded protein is CASSPRGTPSYEQYF. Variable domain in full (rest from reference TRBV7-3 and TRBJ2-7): GAGVSQTPSNKVTEKGKYVELRCDPISGHTALYWYRQSLGQGPEFLIYFQGTGAADDSGLPNDRFFAVRPEGSVSTLKIQRTERGDSAVYLCASSPRGTPSYEQYFGPGTRLTVT.

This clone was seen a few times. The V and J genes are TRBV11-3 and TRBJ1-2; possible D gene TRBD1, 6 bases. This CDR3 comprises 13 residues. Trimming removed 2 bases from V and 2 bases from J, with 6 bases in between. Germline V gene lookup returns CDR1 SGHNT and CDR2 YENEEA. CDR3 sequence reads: CASSLQGNYGYTF. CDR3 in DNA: TGTGCCAGCAGCTTACAGGGGAACTATGGCTACACCTTC.

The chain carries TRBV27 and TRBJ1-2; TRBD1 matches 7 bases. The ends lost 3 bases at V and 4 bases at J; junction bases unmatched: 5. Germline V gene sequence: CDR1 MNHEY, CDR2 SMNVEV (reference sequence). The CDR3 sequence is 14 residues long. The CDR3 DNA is TGTGCCAGCAGTTTGACAGGGAATCCCTATGGCTACACCTTC. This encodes CASSLTGNPYGYTF.

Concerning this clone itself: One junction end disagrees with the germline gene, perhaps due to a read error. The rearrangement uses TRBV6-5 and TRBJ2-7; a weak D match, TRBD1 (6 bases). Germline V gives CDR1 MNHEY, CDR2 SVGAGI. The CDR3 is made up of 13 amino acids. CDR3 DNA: TGTGCCACCAGTGGGGGCCCATCCTACGAGCAGTACTTC. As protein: CATSGGPSYEQYF.

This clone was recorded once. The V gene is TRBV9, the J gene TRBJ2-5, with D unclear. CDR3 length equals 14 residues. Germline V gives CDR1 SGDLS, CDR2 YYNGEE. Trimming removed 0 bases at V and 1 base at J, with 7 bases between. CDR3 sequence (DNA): TGTGCCAGCAGCGTAGACTCAGGCCAAGAGACCCAGTACTTC. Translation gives CASSVDSGQETQYF.

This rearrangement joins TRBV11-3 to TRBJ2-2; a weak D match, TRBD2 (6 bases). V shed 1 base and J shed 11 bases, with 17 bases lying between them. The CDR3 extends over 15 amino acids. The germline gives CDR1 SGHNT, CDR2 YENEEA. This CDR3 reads CASSLGGSGVRELFF. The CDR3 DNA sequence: TGTGCCAGCAGCTTAGGGGGCTCGGGAGTACGAGAGCTGTTTTTT.

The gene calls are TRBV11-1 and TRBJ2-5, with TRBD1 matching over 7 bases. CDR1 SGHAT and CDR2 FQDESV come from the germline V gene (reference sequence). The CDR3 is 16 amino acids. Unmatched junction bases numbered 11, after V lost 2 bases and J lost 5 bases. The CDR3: CASSLNTKGAGETQYF. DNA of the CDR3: TGTGCCAGCAGCTTAAATACAAAGGGGGCTGGGGAGACCCAGTACTTC. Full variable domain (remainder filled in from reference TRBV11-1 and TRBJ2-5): EAEVAQSPRYKITEKSQAVAFWCDPISGHATLYWYRQILGQGPELLVQFQDESVVDDSQLPKDRFSAERLKGVDSTLKIQPAELGDSAMYLCASSLNTKGAGETQYFGPGTRLLVL.

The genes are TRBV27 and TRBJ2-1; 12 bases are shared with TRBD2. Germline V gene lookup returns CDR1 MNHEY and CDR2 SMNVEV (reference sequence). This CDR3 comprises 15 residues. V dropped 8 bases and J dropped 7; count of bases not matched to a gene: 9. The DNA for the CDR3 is TGTGCCAGCTTACCGGGACTAGCGGGCGAAAATGAGCAGTTCTTC. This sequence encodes CASLPGLAGENEQFF.

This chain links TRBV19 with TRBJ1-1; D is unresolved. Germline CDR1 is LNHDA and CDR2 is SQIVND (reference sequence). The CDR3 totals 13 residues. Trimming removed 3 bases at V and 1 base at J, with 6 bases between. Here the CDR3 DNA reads TGTGCCAGTAGTATCGGGAGGAACACTGAAGCTTTCTTT. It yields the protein CASSIGRNTEAFF.

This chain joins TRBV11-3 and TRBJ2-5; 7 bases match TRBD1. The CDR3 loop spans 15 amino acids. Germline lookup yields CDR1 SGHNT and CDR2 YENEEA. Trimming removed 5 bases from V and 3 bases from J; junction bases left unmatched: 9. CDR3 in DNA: TGTGCCAGCAGCCTAAATAAGGGACAGAAAGAGACCCAGTACTTC. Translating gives CASSLNKGQKETQYF. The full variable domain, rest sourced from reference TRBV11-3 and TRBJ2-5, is EAGVVQSPRYKIIEKKQPVAFWCNPISGHNTLYWYLQNLGQGPELLIRYENEEAVDDSQLPKDRFSAERLKGVDSTLKIQPAELGDSAVYLCASSLNKGQKETQYFGPGTRLLVL.

CDR3 in amino acids: CASRPPRQGMDTEAFF. CDR3 coding DNA: TGTGCCAGCAGGCCCCCGAGACAGGGTATGGACACTGAAGCTTTCTTT. The J gene is TRBJ1-1, the V gene TRBV6-4, with 7 nucleotides matching TRBD1. The CDR3 loop spans 16 amino acids. CDR1 is MRHNA, CDR2 SNTAGT, per germline. V trimming: 6 bases; J trimming: 3 bases; junction bases outside the gene matches: 13.

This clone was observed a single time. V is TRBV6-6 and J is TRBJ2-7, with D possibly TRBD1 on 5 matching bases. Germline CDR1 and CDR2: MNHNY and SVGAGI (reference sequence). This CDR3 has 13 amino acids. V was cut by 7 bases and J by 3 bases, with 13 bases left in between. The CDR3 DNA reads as TGTGCCAGCAAGGGGCAGGGTAACTACGAGCAGTACTTC. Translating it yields CASKGQGNYEQYF.

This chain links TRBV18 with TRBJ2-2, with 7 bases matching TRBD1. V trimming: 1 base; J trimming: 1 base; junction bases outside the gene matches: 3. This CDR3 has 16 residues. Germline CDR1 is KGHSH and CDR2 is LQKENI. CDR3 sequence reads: CASSPLRDRNTGELFF. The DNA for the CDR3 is TGTGCCAGCTCACCACTCCGGGACAGGAACACCGGGGAGCTGTTTTTT.

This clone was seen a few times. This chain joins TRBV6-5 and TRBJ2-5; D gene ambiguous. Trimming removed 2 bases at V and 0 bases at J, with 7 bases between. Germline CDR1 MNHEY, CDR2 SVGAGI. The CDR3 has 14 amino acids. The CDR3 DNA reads TGTGCCAGCAGTTACGGAGCAGACCAAGAGACCCAGTACTTC. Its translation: CASSYGADQETQYF.